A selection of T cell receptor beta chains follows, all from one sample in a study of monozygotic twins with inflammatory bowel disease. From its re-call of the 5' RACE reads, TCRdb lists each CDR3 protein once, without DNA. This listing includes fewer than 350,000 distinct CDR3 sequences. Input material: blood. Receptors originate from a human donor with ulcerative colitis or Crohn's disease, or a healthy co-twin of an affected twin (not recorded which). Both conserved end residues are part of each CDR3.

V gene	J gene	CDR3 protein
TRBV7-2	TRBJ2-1	CASSRSGGANEQFF
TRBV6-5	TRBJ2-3	CASSDTERYTQYF
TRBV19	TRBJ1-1	CASRGLGSGDTEAFF
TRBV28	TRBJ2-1	CASSPPQGEQFF
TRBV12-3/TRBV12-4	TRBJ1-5	CASAGENQPQHF
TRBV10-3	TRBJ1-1	CATSEGTARGAFF
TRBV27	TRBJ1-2	CASSSSVGRYGYTF
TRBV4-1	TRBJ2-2	CASSQDRGLTGELFF
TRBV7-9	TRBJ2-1	CASSAGDRLMNEQFF
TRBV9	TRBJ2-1	CASSVATMVPFGRNEQFF
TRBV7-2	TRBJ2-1	CASINERVSSYNEQFF
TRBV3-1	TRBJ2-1	CASSRRSEQFF
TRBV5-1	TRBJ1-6	CASSAATGGNSPLHF
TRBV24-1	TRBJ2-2	CATSDPRTSANTGELFF
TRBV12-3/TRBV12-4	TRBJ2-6	CASSLGVGSGANVLTF
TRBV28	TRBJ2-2	CASYSSGSLTGELFF
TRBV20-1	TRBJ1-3	CSASPPGSNSGNTIYF
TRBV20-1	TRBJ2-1	CSAKAGRPGEQFF
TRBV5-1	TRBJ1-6	CASRTASYNSPLHF
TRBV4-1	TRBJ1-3	CASKGGYTIYF
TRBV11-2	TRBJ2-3	CASNQGLTQYF
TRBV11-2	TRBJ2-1	CASSHHNEQFF
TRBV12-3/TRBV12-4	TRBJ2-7	CASSLNGLSSYEQYF
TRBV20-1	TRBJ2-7	CSARERGLAGSSYEQYF
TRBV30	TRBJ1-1	CAWSRGTKNTEAFF